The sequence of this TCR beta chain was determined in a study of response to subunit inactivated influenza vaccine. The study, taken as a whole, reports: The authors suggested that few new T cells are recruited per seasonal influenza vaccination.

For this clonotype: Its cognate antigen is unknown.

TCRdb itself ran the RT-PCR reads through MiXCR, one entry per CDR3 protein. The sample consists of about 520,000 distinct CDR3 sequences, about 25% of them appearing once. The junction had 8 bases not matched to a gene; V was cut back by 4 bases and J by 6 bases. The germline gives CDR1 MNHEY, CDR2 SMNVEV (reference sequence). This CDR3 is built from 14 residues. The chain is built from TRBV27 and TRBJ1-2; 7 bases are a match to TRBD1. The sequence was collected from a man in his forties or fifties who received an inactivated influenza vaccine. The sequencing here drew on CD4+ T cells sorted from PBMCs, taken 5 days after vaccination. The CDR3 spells CASSSPQGMDGYTF. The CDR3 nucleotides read TGTGCCAGCAGTTCCCCACAGGGGATGGATGGCTACACCTTC.